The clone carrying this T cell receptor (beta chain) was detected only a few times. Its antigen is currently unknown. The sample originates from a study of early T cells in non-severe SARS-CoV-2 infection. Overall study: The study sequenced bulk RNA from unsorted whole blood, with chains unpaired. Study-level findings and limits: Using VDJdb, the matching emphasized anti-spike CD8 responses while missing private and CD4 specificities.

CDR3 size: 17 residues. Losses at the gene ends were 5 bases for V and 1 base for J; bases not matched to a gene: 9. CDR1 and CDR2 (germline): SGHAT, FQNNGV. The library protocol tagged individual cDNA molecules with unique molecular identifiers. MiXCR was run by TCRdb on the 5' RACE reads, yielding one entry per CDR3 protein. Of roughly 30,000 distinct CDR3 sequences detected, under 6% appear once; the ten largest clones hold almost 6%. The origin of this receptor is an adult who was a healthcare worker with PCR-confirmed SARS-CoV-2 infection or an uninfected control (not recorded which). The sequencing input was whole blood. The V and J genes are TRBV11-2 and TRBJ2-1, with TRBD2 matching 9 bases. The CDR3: CASSAEDSGGSYNEQFF. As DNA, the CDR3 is TGTGCCAGCAGCGCAGAAGATAGCGGGGGATCCTACAATGAGCAGTTCTTC.